This entry concerns a single TCR beta chain. The sample is drawn from a study of blood T cell repertoires in COVID-19. Germline values: CDR1 MNHEY, CDR2 SVGAGI. Trimming removed 0 bases from V and 6 bases from J, with 15 bases in between. This CDR3 spans 15 amino acids. Sequencing was performed with immunoSEQ multiplex PCR; in TCRdb, only in-frame clones are kept and a portion is missing. The sample shows some 150,000 clones, 70% to 90% of them seen only once. The source material was peripheral blood. V is TRBV6-5 and J is TRBJ2-7, with D unclear. This clonotype originated in a man in his fifties with acute or convalescent COVID-19. The CDR3 bases are TGTGCCAGCAGTTACTCGAGTCGCACCCCTCTCGAGCAGTACTTC. Translated, it gives CASSYSSRTPLEQYF.